The entry below describes one T cell receptor (beta chain). Its cognate antigen has yet to be identified. No per-base quality is available; no much larger clone lies one base away. The sample's time point label, decoded: baseline before first vaccination. Samples from vaccinated people were obtained from the UK trials COV001 and COV002, which included a single-blind randomized controlled phase 2/3 trial of AZD1222 (ChAdOx1 nCoV-19) in healthy adults. For TCRbeta chain sequencing, PBMC samples were collected from trial participants at day 0 and at day 28 after the second dose. The CDR3 regions of human TCRbeta chains were subjected to immunosequencing. Per the source publication's procedure: TCRs in the repertoires were matched against a reference library of SARS-CoV-2-specific TCRs that had been generated with the MIRA antigen-specificity platform. Breadth was defined as the fraction of unique TCRs that were SARS-CoV-2-associated, and depth was defined as the fraction of total T cells that were SARS-CoV-2-associated. Using the MIRA data, each spike-specific TCR was assigned both to the spike region to which the TCR was reactive and to a CD4 or CD8 class. Log10-transformed breadth and depth values were compared by one-way ANOVA with Sidak's multiple comparisons tests. As stored in TCRdb, this immuneACCESS dataset retains in-frame rearrangements with V and J assigned. A fraction of the clones does not appear; measured against another copy, unresolved V genes explain less than half of the discrepancy, and the remainder lacks a known reason. V, J and clone size were drawn from that table, and D and trimming were deduced from the DNA. The sample includes approximately 100,000 clones, with about 90% observed a single time. The ten largest clones add up to 16% of the sample.

This specimen belongs to a study of T cell responses to AZD1222 COVID-19 vaccine (dated by TCRdb to 2020 to 2023). Some background on the complete study: Because spike-specific TCR depth and breadth did not differ between the two schedules, AZD1222 recipients who got a second dose at roughly 4 weeks were pooled with those who got a second dose at roughly 12 weeks. Trial participants were enrolled by age into 18-55, 56-69 and 70-plus year subgroups, with 148, 28 and 57 TCR-sequenced participants respectively. A total of about 240 trial participants underwent TCR sequencing, of whom some 210 received two doses of AZD1222 and some 25 received two doses of the MenACWY control vaccine. Here is what the overall study found, with its caveats: Participants were mostly white British and included more females than males, and it was suggested by the authors that clonal diversity may have been underestimated. A significant rise in spike-specific TCR breadth and depth was observed after two AZD1222 doses relative to day 0 and relative to MenACWY recipients. The vaccine-associated CD4 TCRs covered the entire spike protein, and the dominant responses fell in regions 160-218 and 743-854. Nearly half of unique spike-specific TCRs reportedly recognized epitopes outside regions mutated in the B.1.351 and B.1.1.7 variants. In the small 56-69-year group, the increase in depth fell short of significance, most likely because of low power. Conclusions about previously exposed vaccinees were limited because only six or seven AZD1222 recipients were SARS-CoV-2 seropositive at baseline. Because no day 14 peak-response samples were available, repertoires were characterized only after the peak T cell response.

The receptor's source is an adult in good health. The material was peripheral blood, obtained on day 0 of AZD1222 vaccination.

CDR3 loop: CASSPPVGGAEATNEKLFF. The DNA sequence follows: TGTGCCAGCTCACCACCTGTAGGGGGCGCAGAGGCAACTAATGAAAAACTGTTTTTT. The V gene is TRBV18 and the J gene is TRBJ1-4, with 7 bases aligning to TRBD1. The CDR3 sequence holds 19 residues, the cysteine and phenylalanine included. The kept DNA is CDR3 alone, 57 bases in frame from the first base. After removal of 0 bases from V and 0 bases from J, the junction retains 10 bases not matched to a gene. The germline V gene yields KGHSH for CDR1 and LQKENI for CDR2.